A single sample is the source of the 7 T cell receptor beta chains below, sequenced in a study of T cells in Graves' hyperthyroidism and ophthalmopathy. Authors of the study amplified TCR beta CDR3 regions from RNA transcripts. The HTBI primer set was used in a first-round RT-PCR of the TCR CDR3. Each CDR3 protein is one row after TCRdb ran MiXCR on the multiplex PCR reads. The table includes fewer than 110,000 distinct CDR3 sequences, about 15% detected once. The sample taken for sequencing was blood. Source of these receptors: a woman in her 50s with Graves' hyperthyroidism.

This clonotype was seen many times. The chain has TRBV29-1 and TRBJ2-1; TRBD2 agrees at 7 bases. The ends lost 5 bases at V and 0 bases at J; junction bases unmatched: 13. The CDR3 sequence is 17 residues long. Germline V lookup: CDR1 SQVTM, CDR2 ANQGSEA. The CDR3 loop is CSVPPTLAASSYNEQFF. CDR3 DNA: TGCAGCGTTCCACCTACCCTAGCGGCCAGCTCCTACAATGAGCAGTTCTTC.

This clonotype was found many times. The chain links TRBV7-2 to TRBJ2-7; D gene unclear. Germline CDR1 SGHTA, CDR2 FQGNSA. The CDR3 runs to 11 residues. The ends were cut back, 5 bases at V and 4 bases at J, with 6 bases in the middle. CDR3 nucleotides: TGTGCCAGCAGCGCCCGGTACGAGCAGTACTTC. This encodes CASSARYEQYF. Looking up the rest from reference TRBV7-2 and TRBJ2-7 gives the full variable domain: GAGVSQSPSNKVTEKGKDVELRCDPISGHTALYWYRQSLGQGLEFLIYFQGNSAPDKSGLPSDRFSAERTGGSVSTLTIQRTQQEDSAVYLCASSARYEQYFGPGTRLTVT.

J is TRBJ2-2 and V is TRBV11-2; D is unclear. V dropped 8 bases and J dropped 1 base, with 11 bases sitting between them. Germline-derived CDR1 and CDR2 are SGHAT and FQNNGV. The CDR3 is 14 amino acids. CDR3 sequence reads: CASGSGVNTGELFF. In DNA, the CDR3 is TGTGCCAGCGGTTCGGGCGTGAACACCGGGGAGCTGTTTTTT.

This clonotype was seen repeatedly, ten times or more. V gene TRBV28 combines with J gene TRBJ2-2; D is unclear. The CDR3 extends over 15 amino acids. V was shortened by 3 bases and J by 1 base, with 9 bases between the two germline ends. Germline V gene lookup returns CDR1 MDHEN and CDR2 SYDVKM. The CDR3 spells CASSLVGKNTGELFF. In nucleotides, the CDR3 is TGTGCCAGCAGTTTGGTGGGAAAGAACACCGGGGAGCTGTTTTTT. The full variable domain, rest sourced from reference TRBV28 and TRBJ2-2, is DVKVTQSSRYLVKRTGEKVFLECVQDMDHENMFWYRQDPGLGLRLIYFSYDVKMKEKGDIPEGYSVSREKKERFSLILESASTNQTSMYLCASSLVGKNTGELFFGEGSRLTVL.

This clonotype was detected a few times. This sequence may be a read error, since a much larger clone differs from it by one base. The rearrangement joins TRBV20-1 to TRBJ1-2; D remains ambiguous. This CDR3 is 10 amino acids long. V was pared by 8 bases and J by 4 bases, with 8 bases between. The V gene's germline CDR1 is DFQATT and CDR2 SNEGSKA (reference sequence). CDR3 in amino acids: CSTKSYGYTF. The CDR3 DNA reads TGCAGTACTAAAAGCTATGGCTACACCTTC.

This clonotype has at least ten counts. V is TRBV7-9 and J is TRBJ2-5; 7 nucleotides align to TRBD1. Germline V gene lookup returns CDR1 SEHNR and CDR2 FQNEAQ (reference sequence). The CDR3 is 15 residues long. Trimming cost V 3 bases and J 3 bases; bases outside gene matches: 7. The CDR3 is CASSFLVGQKETQYF. The CDR3 DNA reads TGTGCCAGCAGCTTTCTCGTGGGACAGAAAGAGACCCAGTACTTC.

Ten or more counts support this clonotype. The chain links TRBV24-1 to TRBJ2-5, with D possibly TRBD2 on 6 matching bases. CDR1 is KGHDR and CDR2 is SFDVKD in the germline V gene. The CDR3 runs to 17 residues. V lost 1 base and J 4 bases, leaving 18 bases between the germline ends. CDR3: CATSDFLGQGGGETQYF. The CDR3 bases are TGTGCCACCAGTGATTTTTTGGGGCAGGGAGGAGGAGAGACCCAGTACTTC.